A selection of T cell receptor beta chains follows, all from one sample in a study of T cell responses to AZD1222 COVID-19 vaccine. Data came from immunoSEQ multiplex PCR; TCRdb stores just in-frame clones and leaves some out. Counted here are around 150,000 clones, roughly 90% occurring once; the ten biggest clones make up 1.6%. The source material was peripheral blood, sampled on day 0 of AZD1222 vaccination. These receptors all come from an adult in good health. CDR3s include the opening cysteine and the closing phenylalanine or tryptophan. The D gene is left open where the match is weak. Size is stated for part of the rows, as once, few or many counts, or as a class when the clone is expanded.

V gene	D gene	J gene	clone size	CDR3 protein	CDR3 DNA
TRBV25-1	.	TRBJ2-5	.	CASRRTAQETQYF	TGTGCCAGCCGCCGAACGGCACAAGAGACCCAGTACTTC
TRBV7-9	.	TRBJ1-6	.	CASGRDGRWGIPLHF	TGTGCCAGCGGAAGGGACGGTCGATGGGGGATACCCCTCCACTTT
TRBV30	.	TRBJ1-3	.	CAWGPHSTHF	TGTGCCTGGGGACCTCATTCCACGCATTTT
TRBV28	TRBD1	TRBJ1-1	.	CASSLAGGVGGNTEAFF	TGTGCCAGCAGTTTAGCAGGGGGCGTTGGAGGGAACACTGAAGCTTTCTTT
TRBV18	.	TRBJ2-2	.	CASSPPWRVGTGELFF	TGTGCCAGCTCACCACCATGGAGGGTTGGGACCGGGGAGCTGTTTTTT
TRBV19	.	TRBJ1-5	.	CASSIRDTNQPQHF	TGTGCCAGTAGTATCCGAGACACCAATCAGCCCCAGCATTTT
TRBV6-5	.	TRBJ1-4	.	CASSYSATTNEKLFF	TGTGCCAGCAGTTACTCCGCTACAACTAATGAAAAACTGTTTTTT
TRBV30	.	TRBJ1-5	.	CAWSTGPNQPQHF	TGTGCCTGGAGTACGGGGCCAAATCAGCCCCAGCATTTT
TRBV7-2	TRBD1	TRBJ1-5	.	CASSLRGGGQPQHF	TGTGCCAGCAGCTTACGAGGGGGCGGGCAGCCCCAGCATTTT
TRBV4-1	TRBD1	TRBJ1-3	.	CASSQVPGQASGNTIYF	TGCGCCAGCAGCCAAGTTCCGGGACAGGCCTCTGGAAACACCATATATTTT
TRBV10-3	TRBD1	TRBJ1-5	.	CAIGGQGADQPQHF	TGTGCCATCGGGGGACAGGGGGCCGATCAGCCCCAGCATTTT
TRBV10-3	.	TRBJ2-3	.	CATRASTDTQYF	TGTGCCACCCGAGCTAGCACAGATACGCAGTATTTT
TRBV4-3	TRBD2	TRBJ2-2	.	CASSQEPPAGGFAGELFF	TGCGCCAGCAGCCAAGAACCCCCAGCGGGAGGGTTCGCCGGGGAGCTGTTTTTT
TRBV4-3	.	TRBJ2-2	.	CASSQEGSGELFF	TGCGCCAGCAGCCAAGAGGGGTCCGGGGAGCTGTTTTTT
TRBV13	.	TRBJ1-5	.	CASSLGRSTNQPQHF	TGTGCCAGCAGCTTAGGGCGATCAACGAATCAGCCCCAGCATTTT
TRBV4-1	.	TRBJ1-5	.	CASSQEAPRVARFYQPQHF	TGCGCCAGCAGCCAAGAGGCCCCCCGAGTAGCCCGGTTCTATCAGCCCCAGCATTTT
TRBV18	.	TRBJ1-3	.	CASSPGRFGGGNTIYF	TGTGCCAGCTCACCGGGAAGGTTCGGGGGAGGAAACACCATATATTTT
TRBV27	TRBD1	TRBJ2-7	.	CASSSLTGTGAYEQYF	TGTGCCAGCAGTTCCTTGACCGGGACAGGGGCCTACGAGCAGTACTTC
TRBV7-9	.	TRBJ2-5	.	CASSSRPQETQYF	TGTGCCAGCAGCTCTAGGCCCCAAGAGACCCAGTACTTC
TRBV6-5	TRBD1	TRBJ1-4	many	CATLFGTGNEKLFF	TGTGCCACCCTCTTTGGGACAGGGAATGAAAAACTGTTTTTT
TRBV29-1	.	TRBJ1-2	.	CSFRQFDGYTF	TGCAGCTTCCGACAGTTCGATGGCTACACCTTC
TRBV7-9	.	TRBJ1-4	.	CASSSYRATNEKLFF	TGTGCCAGCAGCAGCTACAGGGCAACTAATGAAAAACTGTTTTTT
TRBV4-2	.	TRBJ1-2	.	CASSQGGGGVGYTF	TGTGCCAGCAGCCAAGGGGGCGGAGGGGTAGGCTACACCTTC
TRBV5-4	.	TRBJ2-1	.	CASSEPRQTYNEQFF	TGTGCCAGCAGCGAGCCCCGACAGACCTACAATGAGCAGTTCTTC
TRBV7-9	.	TRBJ2-1	.	CASSLAVTAEQFF	TGTGCCAGCAGCTTAGCAGTGACCGCCGAGCAGTTCTTC
TRBV9	.	TRBJ2-1	.	CASSVVPNSGQFF	TGTGCCAGCAGCGTAGTACCCAACTCGGGGCAGTTCTTC
TRBV27	.	TRBJ2-5	.	CASSLYATGNQETQYF	TGTGCCAGCAGTTTATACGCTACAGGGAATCAAGAGACCCAGTACTTC
TRBV6-5	.	TRBJ1-1	.	CASSYSGRERAFF	TGTGCCAGCAGTTACTCCGGCAGGGAAAGAGCTTTCTTT
TRBV3-1/TRBV3-2	TRBD1	TRBJ2-1	.	CASSQGPSGTDNNEQFF	TGTGCCAGCAGCCAAGGTCCTTCAGGGACAGATAACAATGAGCAGTTCTTC
TRBV5-6	.	TRBJ2-1	.	CASSPWTLGPVGEQFF	TGTGCCAGCAGCCCCTGGACTCTGGGGCCTGTTGGTGAGCAGTTCTTC
TRBV11-2	.	TRBJ1-4	.	CASSLDLGWPGGEKLFF	TGTGCCAGCAGCTTAGATCTCGGGTGGCCGGGCGGTGAAAAACTGTTTTTT
TRBV18	TRBD1	TRBJ2-5	.	CASSLTGQGYETQYF	TGTGCCAGCTCACTGACGGGACAGGGGTACGAGACCCAGTACTTC
TRBV2	.	TRBJ2-2	few	CASSAGNTGELFF	TGTGCCAGCTCCGCAGGGAACACCGGGGAGCTGTTTTTT
TRBV5-4	TRBD1	TRBJ1-2	.	CASSSPGTGYYGYTF	TGTGCCAGCAGCTCCCCCGGGACAGGGTACTATGGCTACACCTTC
TRBV9	TRBD2	TRBJ2-1	.	CASSPLAGFNGEQFF	TGTGCCAGCAGCCCGCTAGCGGGGTTCAACGGCGAGCAGTTCTTC
TRBV15	.	TRBJ1-1	.	CATSRDRVGSLEAFF	TGTGCCACCAGCAGAGATCGCGTAGGCAGCTTAGAAGCTTTCTTT
TRBV16	TRBD1	TRBJ2-2	.	CASSRRGQGTGELFF	TGTGCCAGCAGCCGCCGGGGACAGGGGACCGGGGAGCTGTTTTTT
TRBV15	.	TRBJ1-2	.	CATSRDRHGYTF	TGTGCCACCAGCAGAGATCGTCATGGCTACACCTTC
TRBV5-6	TRBD1	TRBJ1-1	.	CASSSKLTGDTEAFF	TGTGCCAGCAGCTCCAAACTTACAGGGGACACTGAAGCTTTCTTT